This T cell receptor (beta chain) emerged from a study of T cell repertoires in cytomegalovirus infection. MiXCR, run by TCRdb on the reads, gives a single entry per CDR3 protein. This sample has roughly 320,000 distinct CDR3 sequences, with around 9.6% found just once. This clonotype was counted at least ten times. This CDR3 contains 15 residues. J was trimmed by 5 bases and V by 6 bases; bases with no gene match: 5. Germline V gene sequence: CDR1 MRHNA, CDR2 SNTAGT. Sequencing was carried out using PBMCs. The rearrangement joins TRBV6-4 to TRBJ2-1, with 12 positions matching TRBD2. The TCR comes from a human donor in good health (CMV status not recorded). Some clones in this sample may be carry-over from other donors' samples. Here the CDR3 reads CASSGLAGGDNEQFF. CDR3 DNA sequence: TGTGCCAGCAGCGGTCTAGCGGGGGGGGACAATGAGCAGTTCTTC.